The 10 T cell receptor beta chains reported below all come from one sample, sequenced in a study of cytomegalovirus exposure and HLA in healthy donors. Primers: 60 Vbeta forward and 13 Jbeta reverse. Clones were sequenced by immunoSEQ multiplex PCR, and TCRdb holds only the in-frame ones, with some missing. The repertoire holds under 150,000 clones, with approximately 80% as singletons. The sequenced sample consisted of PBMCs. These receptors were taken from a girl aged 2 to 9 in good health and CMV-seronegative.

This clone was seen only a few times. The rearrangement uses TRBV7-9 and TRBJ1-1, with TRBD1 as a possible D gene (5 bases). This CDR3 contains 13 residues. The V end lost 5 bases, the J end lost 5 bases, and 12 bases lay between the germline ends. From germline, CDR1 is SEHNR and CDR2 FQNEAQ (reference sequence). For the CDR3, the DNA is TGTGCCAGCAGCCCCGGGGGTTCGACTGAAGCTTTCTTT. This translates into CASSPGGSTEAFF.

The J gene is TRBJ2-1, the V gene TRBV19; D is uncertain. With 4 bases removed from V and 10 bases from J, the gap between germline ends came to 11 bases. The CDR3 is made up of 12 amino acids. Germline V lookup: CDR1 LNHDA, CDR2 SQIVND (reference sequence). The CDR3 DNA reads TGTGCCAGTAGTACCACCCAGATAGAGCAGTTCTTC. Amino acids: CASSTTQIEQFF.

This chain joins TRBV18 and TRBJ1-5; D is perhaps TRBD1 (5 bases). Germline assignment: CDR1 KGHSH and CDR2 LQKENI. V shed 5 bases and J shed 0 bases, with 14 bases lying between them. This CDR3 has 16 amino acids. DNA of the CDR3: TGTGCCAGCTCAGCAGGGCCACCCTATAGCAATCAGCCCCAGCATTTT. Its protein is CASSAGPPYSNQPQHF.

The chain employs TRBV5-4 and TRBJ1-2; 7 bases align to TRBD1. Trimming at V came to 4 bases and at J to 6 bases, leaving 12 bases not matched to a gene. The germline gives CDR1 SGHNT, CDR2 YYREEE (reference sequence). CDR3 length: 15 amino acids. In DNA form, the CDR3 reads TGTGCCAGCAGCACGCAAGGGGGCGCAGCTGATGGCTACACCTTC. Protein product: CASSTQGGAADGYTF. Looking up the rest from reference TRBV5-4 and TRBJ1-2 gives the full variable domain: ETGVTQSPTHLIKTRGQQVTLRCSSQSGHNTVSWYQQALGQGPQFIFQYYREEENGRGNFPPRFSGLQFPNYSSELNVNALELDDSALYLCASSTQGGAADGYTFGSGTRLTVV.

This clone showed up just a few times. V gene TRBV19 combines with J gene TRBJ2-7, with 8 bases matching TRBD1. J was trimmed by 0 bases and V by 3 bases; bases with no gene match: 10. The CDR3 contains 17 residues. Looked up from germline, CDR1 is LNHDA and CDR2 is SQIVND (reference sequence). CDR3 coding DNA: TGTGCCAGTAGTATGGCTACAGGGGGAAGGAGCTCCTACGAGCAGTACTTC. Translated, it gives CASSMATGGRSSYEQYF.

V gene TRBV7-8 combines with J gene TRBJ1-5; D remains unclear. The germline V gene has CDR1 SGHVS and CDR2 FQNEAQ. CDR3 length: 12 residues. Trimming shortened V by 3 bases and J by 6 bases, and 6 bases separated the two germline ends. DNA for the CDR3: TGTGCCAGCAGCTTTCCGGGTCAGCCCCAGCATTTT. Translating it yields CASSFPGQPQHF.

This sequence joins TRBV2 and TRBJ1-2, with D possibly matching TRBD1 (6 bases). V was clipped by 7 bases and J by 7 bases, with 16 bases between them. The CDR3 has 13 amino acids. Germline V lookup: CDR1 SNHLY, CDR2 FYNNEI. The CDR3 coding sequence is TGTGCCAGCACTAGCAGGGGAATACTTGGCTACACCTTC. This translates into CASTSRGILGYTF.

The chain links TRBV13 to TRBJ2-3; possibly TRBD2 for D (5 bases). The V end lost 3 bases, the J end lost 0 bases, and 10 bases lay between the germline ends. The CDR3 is 15 residues long. Germline CDR1 is PRHDT and CDR2 is FYEKMQ (reference sequence). CDR3 DNA sequence: TGTGCCAGCAGCTTGAATAGGAGGAGCACAGATACGCAGTATTTT. This codes for CASSLNRRSTDTQYF.

The gene calls are TRBV27 and TRBJ1-5, with no clear D. This CDR3 is built from 13 residues. V lost 3 bases and J 1 base, leaving 4 bases between the germline ends. Germline V lookup: CDR1 MNHEY, CDR2 SMNVEV (reference sequence). This CDR3 reads CASSFQSNQPQHF. CDR3 nucleotide sequence: TGTGCCAGCAGTTTCCAGAGCAATCAGCCCCAGCATTTT.

This clone was counted once. The CDR3 protein is CASSPRTEGQPQHF. CDR3 DNA sequence: TGTGCCAGCAGCCCACGGACGGAGGGGCAGCCCCAGCATTTT. The genes are TRBV7-2 and TRBJ1-5; weak D call: TRBD1 (5 bases). V was clipped by 5 bases and J by 7 bases, with 15 bases between them. CDR3 size: 14 residues. The germline gives CDR1 SGHTA, CDR2 FQGNSA.